This TCR beta chain was found in a study of T cells expressing NK-cell markers. The overall study: TCR beta repertoires came from sorted CD3+CD56+NKG2C+, CD3+CD56+NKG2C- and CD3+CD56-NKG2C+ T cells. Out of eight donors sequenced, seven tested HCMV-seropositive and the remaining one seronegative. Notes on the study in general: Five or six donors showed dominant NKG2C+ clonotypes comprising roughly 1.0-7.0% of their CD8+ T cells.

Comments on this clonotype: Its antigen remains unidentified.

A 5'RACE template switching approach incorporating UMIs was used to make TCR beta cDNA. No DNA is given; TCRdb re-called the 5' RACE reads and lists each CDR3 protein once. In total, the table holds around 110,000 distinct CDR3 sequences. In germline, CDR1 is DFQATT, CDR2 SNEGSKA (reference sequence). This CDR3 region has 13 residues. The TCR comes from a woman between 18 and 75 years old in good health. Material for sequencing was blood T cells: a sorted CD56 or NKG2C T cell subset, CD4+ or CD8+ T cells, or bulk PBMC T cells (not recorded which). The rearrangement links TRBV20-1 to TRBJ2-1. CDR3 sequence: CSARDLEVHEQFF.